The clone carrying this T cell receptor beta chain showed up just a few times. Its antigen is still unknown. This sample was taken from a study of T cell responses to AZD1222 COVID-19 vaccine. Study-wide points: All repertoire sampling was performed exclusively after the peak T cell response. Mostly white British, mostly female donors; authors suggested clonal diversity may be underestimated.

Here immunoSEQ multiplex PCR was the method, and the copy in TCRdb shows in-frame clones only, minus some. The sample lists around 110,000 clones; about nine tenths were seen once. Some second doses came at about 4 weeks and others at about 12 weeks; these were pooled. The CDR3 is made up of 14 amino acids. J lost 7 bases, V lost 3 bases, and 5 bases had no gene match. Looked up from germline, CDR1 is SGHRS and CDR2 is YFSETQ. This chain links TRBV5-1 with TRBJ1-2; TRBD1 matches 11 bases. The TCR was taken from an adult who received the AZD1222 COVID-19 vaccine. The sample consisted of peripheral blood, taken 28 days after the second AZD1222 dose. The CDR3 spells CASSWGQGGGGYTF. The CDR3 DNA is TGCGCCAGCAGCTGGGGACAGGGGGGCGGTGGCTACACCTTC.